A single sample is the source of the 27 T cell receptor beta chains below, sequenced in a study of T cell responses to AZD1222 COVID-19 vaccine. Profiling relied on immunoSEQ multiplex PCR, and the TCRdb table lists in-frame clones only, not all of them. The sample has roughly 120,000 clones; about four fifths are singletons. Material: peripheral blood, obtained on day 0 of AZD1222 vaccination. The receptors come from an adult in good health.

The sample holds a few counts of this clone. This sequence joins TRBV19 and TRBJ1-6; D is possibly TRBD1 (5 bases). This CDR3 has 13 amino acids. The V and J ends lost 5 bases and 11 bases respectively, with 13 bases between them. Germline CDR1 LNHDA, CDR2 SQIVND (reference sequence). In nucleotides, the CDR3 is TGTGCCAGTAGTGACCTGAGGGGAGCACCCCTCCACTTT. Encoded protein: CASSDLRGAPLHF.

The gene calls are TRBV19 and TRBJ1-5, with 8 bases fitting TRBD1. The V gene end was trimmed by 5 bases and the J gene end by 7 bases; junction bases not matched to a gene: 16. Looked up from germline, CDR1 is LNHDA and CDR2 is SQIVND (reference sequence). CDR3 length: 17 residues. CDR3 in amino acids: CASSANPPDRGRQPQHF. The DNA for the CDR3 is TGTGCCAGTAGTGCCAATCCGCCCGACAGGGGAAGGCAGCCCCAGCATTTT.

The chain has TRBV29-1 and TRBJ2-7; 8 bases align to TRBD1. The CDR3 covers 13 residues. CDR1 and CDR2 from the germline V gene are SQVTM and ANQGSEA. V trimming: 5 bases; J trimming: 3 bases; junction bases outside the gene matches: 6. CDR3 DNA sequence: TGCAGCGTTAACAGGGGGGAAAACTACGAGCAGTACTTC. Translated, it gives CSVNRGENYEQYF.

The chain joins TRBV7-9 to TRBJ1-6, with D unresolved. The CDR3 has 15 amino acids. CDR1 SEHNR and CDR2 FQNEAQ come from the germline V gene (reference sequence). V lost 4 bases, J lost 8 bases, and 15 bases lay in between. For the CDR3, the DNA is TGTGCCAGCAGCTCACATACCCCGGGAGATTCACCCCTCCACTTT. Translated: CASSSHTPGDSPLHF. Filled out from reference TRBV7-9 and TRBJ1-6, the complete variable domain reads DTGVSQNPRHKITKRGQNVTFRCDPISEHNRLYWYRQTLGQGPEFLTYFQNEAQLEKSRLLSDRFSAERPKGSFSTLEIQRTEQGDSAMYLCASSSHTPGDSPLHFGNGTRLTVT.

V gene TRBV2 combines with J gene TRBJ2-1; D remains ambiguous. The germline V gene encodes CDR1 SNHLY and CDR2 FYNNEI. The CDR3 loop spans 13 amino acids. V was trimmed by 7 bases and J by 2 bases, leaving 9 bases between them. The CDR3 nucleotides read TGTGCCAGCAAGACGGTGACCTACAATGAGCAGTTCTTC. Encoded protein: CASKTVTYNEQFF.

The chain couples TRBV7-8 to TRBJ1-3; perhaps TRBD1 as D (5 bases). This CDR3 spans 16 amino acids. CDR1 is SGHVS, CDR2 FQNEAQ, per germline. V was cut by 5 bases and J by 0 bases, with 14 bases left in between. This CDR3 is CASSLGQLSSGNTIYF. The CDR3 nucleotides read TGTGCCAGCAGCCTCGGACAACTGAGCTCTGGAAACACCATATATTTT.

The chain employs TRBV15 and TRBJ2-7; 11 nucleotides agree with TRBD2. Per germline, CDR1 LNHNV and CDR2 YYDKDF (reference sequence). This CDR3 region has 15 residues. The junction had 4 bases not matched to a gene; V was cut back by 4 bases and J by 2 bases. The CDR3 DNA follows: TGTGCCACCAGCACGGGGACTAGCGGACCCTACGAGCAGTACTTC. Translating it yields CATSTGTSGPYEQYF.

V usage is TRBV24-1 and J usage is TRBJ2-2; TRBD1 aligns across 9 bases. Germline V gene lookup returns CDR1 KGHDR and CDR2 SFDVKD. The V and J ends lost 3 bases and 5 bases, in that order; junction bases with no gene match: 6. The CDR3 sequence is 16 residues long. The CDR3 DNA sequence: TGTGCCACCAGTGATGAAACAGGGGGCGCGACCGGGGAGCTGTTTTTT. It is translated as CATSDETGGATGELFF.

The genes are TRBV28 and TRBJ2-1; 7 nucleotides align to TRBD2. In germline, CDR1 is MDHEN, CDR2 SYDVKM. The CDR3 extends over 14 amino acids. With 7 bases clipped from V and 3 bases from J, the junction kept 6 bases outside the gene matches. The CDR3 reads CASTGAGYYNEQFF. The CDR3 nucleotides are TGTGCCAGCACTGGAGCGGGGTACTACAATGAGCAGTTCTTC.

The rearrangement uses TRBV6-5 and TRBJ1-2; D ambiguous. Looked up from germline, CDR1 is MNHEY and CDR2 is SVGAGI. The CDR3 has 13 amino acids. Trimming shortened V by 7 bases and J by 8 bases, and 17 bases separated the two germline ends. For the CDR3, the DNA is TGTGCCAGCACCCCCGACCCAGCTATAGGCTACACCTTC. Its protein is CASTPDPAIGYTF.

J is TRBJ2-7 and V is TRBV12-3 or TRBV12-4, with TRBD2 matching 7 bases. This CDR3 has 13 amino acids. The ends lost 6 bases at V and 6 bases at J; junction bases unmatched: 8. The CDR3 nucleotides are TGTGCCAGCAGCGTGACTAGCTGGTTCGAGCAGTACTTC. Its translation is CASSVTSWFEQYF.

CDR3: CASSLGNHRTKETQYF. DNA for the CDR3: TGTGCCAGCAGCTTAGGGAACCACAGAACTAAAGAGACCCAGTACTTC. This chain connects TRBV7-2 to TRBJ2-5; D remains unclear. Germline V lookup: CDR1 SGHTA, CDR2 FQGNSA. This CDR3 has 16 residues. V was clipped by 1 base and J by 3 bases, with 15 bases between them.

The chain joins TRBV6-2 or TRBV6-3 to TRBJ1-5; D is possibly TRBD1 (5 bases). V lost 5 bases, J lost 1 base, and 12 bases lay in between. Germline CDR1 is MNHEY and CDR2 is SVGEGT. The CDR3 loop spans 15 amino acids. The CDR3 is CASSRRERSNQPQHF. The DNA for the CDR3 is TGTGCCAGCAGTCGCAGGGAAAGGAGCAATCAGCCCCAGCATTTT.

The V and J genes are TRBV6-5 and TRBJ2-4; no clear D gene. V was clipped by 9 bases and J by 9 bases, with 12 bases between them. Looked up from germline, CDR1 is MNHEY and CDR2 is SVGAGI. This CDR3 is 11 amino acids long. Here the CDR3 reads CASALPGIQYF. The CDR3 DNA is TGTGCCAGTGCCCTCCCGGGCATTCAGTACTTC.

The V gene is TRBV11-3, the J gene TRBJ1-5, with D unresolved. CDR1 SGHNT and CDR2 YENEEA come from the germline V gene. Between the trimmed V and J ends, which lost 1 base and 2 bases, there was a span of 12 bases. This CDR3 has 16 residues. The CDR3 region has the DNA TGTGCCAGCAGCTTAGGCTCCATCCTGGGCAATCAGCCCCAGCATTTT. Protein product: CASSLGSILGNQPQHF.

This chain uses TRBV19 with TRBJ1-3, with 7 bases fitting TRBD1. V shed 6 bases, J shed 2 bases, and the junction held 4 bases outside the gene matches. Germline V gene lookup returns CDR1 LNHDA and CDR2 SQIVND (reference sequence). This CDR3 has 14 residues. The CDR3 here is CASSPTGAGNTIYF. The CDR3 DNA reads TGTGCCAGTAGCCCAACAGGGGCTGGAAACACCATATATTTT.

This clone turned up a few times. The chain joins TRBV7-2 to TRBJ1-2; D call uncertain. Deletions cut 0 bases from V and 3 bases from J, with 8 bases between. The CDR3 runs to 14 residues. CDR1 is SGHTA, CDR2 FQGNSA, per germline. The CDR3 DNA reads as TGTGCCAGCAGCTTAGCTCGGGCGGACTATGGCTACACCTTC. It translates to CASSLARADYGYTF.

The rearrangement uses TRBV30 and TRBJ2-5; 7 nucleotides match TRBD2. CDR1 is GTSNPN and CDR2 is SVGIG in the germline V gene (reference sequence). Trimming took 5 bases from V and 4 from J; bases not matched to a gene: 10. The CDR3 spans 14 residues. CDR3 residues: CAWGTGGSGETQYF. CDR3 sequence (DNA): TGTGCCTGGGGGACGGGGGGTTCTGGAGAGACCCAGTACTTC.

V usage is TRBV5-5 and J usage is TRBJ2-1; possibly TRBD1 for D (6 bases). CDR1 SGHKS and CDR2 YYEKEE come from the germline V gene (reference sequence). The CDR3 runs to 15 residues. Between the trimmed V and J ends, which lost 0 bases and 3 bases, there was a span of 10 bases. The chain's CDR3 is CASSLARTDYNEQFF. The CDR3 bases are TGTGCCAGCAGCTTGGCCAGGACAGACTACAATGAGCAGTTCTTC.

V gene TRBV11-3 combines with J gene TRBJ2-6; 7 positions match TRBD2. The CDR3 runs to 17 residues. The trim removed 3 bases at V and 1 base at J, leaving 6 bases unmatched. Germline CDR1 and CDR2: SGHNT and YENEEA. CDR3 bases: TGTGCCAGCAGCTTGTACGGGGGAGGGTCTGGGGCCAACGTCCTGACTTTC. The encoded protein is CASSLYGGGSGANVLTF.

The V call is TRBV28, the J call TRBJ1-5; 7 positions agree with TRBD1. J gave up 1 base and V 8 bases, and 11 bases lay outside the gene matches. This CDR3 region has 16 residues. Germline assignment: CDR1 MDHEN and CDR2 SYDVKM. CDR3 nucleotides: TGTGCCAGCTGGACCAGACAGGGAAGGAGCAATCAGCCCCAGCATTTT. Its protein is CASWTRQGRSNQPQHF.

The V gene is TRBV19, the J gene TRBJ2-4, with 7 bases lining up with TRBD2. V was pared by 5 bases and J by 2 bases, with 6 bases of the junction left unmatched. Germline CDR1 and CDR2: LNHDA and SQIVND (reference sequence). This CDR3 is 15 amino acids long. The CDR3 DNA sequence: TGTGCCAGTAGTCCCGAACTAGCGTCCAAAAACATTCAGTACTTC. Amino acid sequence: CASSPELASKNIQYF.

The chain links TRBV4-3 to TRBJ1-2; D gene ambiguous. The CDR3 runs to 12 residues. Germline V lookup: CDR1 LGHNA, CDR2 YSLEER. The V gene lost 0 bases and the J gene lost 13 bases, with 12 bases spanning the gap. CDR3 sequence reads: CASSQDPGPCTF. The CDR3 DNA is TGCGCCAGCAGCCAAGATCCCGGCCCGTGCACCTTC.

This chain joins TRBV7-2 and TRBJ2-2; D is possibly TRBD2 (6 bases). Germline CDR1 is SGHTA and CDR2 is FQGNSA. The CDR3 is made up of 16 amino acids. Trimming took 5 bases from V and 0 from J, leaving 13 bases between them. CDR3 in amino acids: CASSASGTANTGELFF. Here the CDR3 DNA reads TGTGCCAGCAGCGCCTCCGGGACTGCGAACACCGGGGAGCTGTTTTTT.

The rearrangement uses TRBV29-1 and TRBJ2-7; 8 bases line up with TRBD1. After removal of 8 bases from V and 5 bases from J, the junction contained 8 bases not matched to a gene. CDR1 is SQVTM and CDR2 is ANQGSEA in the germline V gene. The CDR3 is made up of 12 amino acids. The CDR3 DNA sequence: TGCAGCCCTGACAGGGGCCCCCACGAGCAGTACTTC. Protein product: CSPDRGPHEQYF.

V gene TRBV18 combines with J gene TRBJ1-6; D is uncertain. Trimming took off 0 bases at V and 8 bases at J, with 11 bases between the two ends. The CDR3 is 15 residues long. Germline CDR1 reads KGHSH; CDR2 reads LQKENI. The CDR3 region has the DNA TGTGCCAGCTCACCACCAGGGTTTTCTCATTCACCCCTCCACTTT. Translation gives CASSPPGFSHSPLHF.

The CDR3 nucleotides are TGTGCCAGCAGTGGACAGGCGGTCTCTGGAAACACCATATATTTT. Encoded protein: CASSGQAVSGNTIYF. The chain recombines TRBV28 with TRBJ1-3, with 7 bases aligning to TRBD1. Trimming at V came to 5 bases and at J to 0 bases, leaving 4 bases not matched to a gene. CDR1 and CDR2 (germline): MDHEN, SYDVKM. This CDR3 region has 15 residues.